The next 4 T cell receptor beta chains were all read from a single sample in a study of T cell changes during pregnancy in multiple sclerosis. This table comes from immunoSEQ multiplex PCR, and its TCRdb copy is limited to in-frame clones, with some not included. The data contain about 81,000 clones, just under 95% of them singletons. The source material was peripheral blood, sampled in the third trimester of pregnancy. These receptors came from a female donor in good health, enrolled as a control in a pregnancy study.

This sequence joins TRBV4-1 and TRBJ2-2; possibly TRBD1 for D (6 bases). V lost 4 bases and J 5 bases, leaving 23 bases between the germline ends. CDR3 length equals 18 residues. Germline V lookup: CDR1 MGHRA, CDR2 YSYEKL. The CDR3: CASSLRPLRDKLTGELFF. CDR3 DNA sequence: TGCGCCAGCAGCCTTCGCCCCCTCCGGGACAAATTAACCGGGGAGCTGTTTTTT.

This chain uses TRBV19 with TRBJ2-5; the D gene is possibly TRBD1 (5 bases). This CDR3 is built from 12 residues. V shed 10 bases and J shed 1 base, with 10 bases lying between them. Germline values: CDR1 LNHDA, CDR2 SQIVND (reference sequence). CDR3 sequence: CATRGFQETQYF. CDR3 coding DNA: TGTGCCACAAGGGGCTTCCAAGAGACCCAGTACTTC.

The gene calls are TRBV29-1 and TRBJ2-1, with D hard to call. Trimming took off 6 bases at V and 3 bases at J, with 9 bases between the two ends. This CDR3 has 12 amino acids. Looked up from germline, CDR1 is SQVTM and CDR2 is ANQGSEA. The CDR3: CSVHWFYNEQFF. The CDR3 region has the DNA TGCAGCGTCCACTGGTTCTACAATGAGCAGTTCTTC.

Concerning this clone: At one boundary the junction diverges from the germline segment, which might be a read error. The rearrangement joins TRBV5-1 to TRBJ2-4, with 9 bases aligning to TRBD2. The CDR3 is 16 residues long. Germline values: CDR1 SGHRS, CDR2 YFSETQ. CDR3 DNA: TGCGCCAGCAGCTTGGAGGGTCGGAGCGGGAGGTTCATCCCCAGCTTC. As protein: CASSLEGRSGRFIPSF.